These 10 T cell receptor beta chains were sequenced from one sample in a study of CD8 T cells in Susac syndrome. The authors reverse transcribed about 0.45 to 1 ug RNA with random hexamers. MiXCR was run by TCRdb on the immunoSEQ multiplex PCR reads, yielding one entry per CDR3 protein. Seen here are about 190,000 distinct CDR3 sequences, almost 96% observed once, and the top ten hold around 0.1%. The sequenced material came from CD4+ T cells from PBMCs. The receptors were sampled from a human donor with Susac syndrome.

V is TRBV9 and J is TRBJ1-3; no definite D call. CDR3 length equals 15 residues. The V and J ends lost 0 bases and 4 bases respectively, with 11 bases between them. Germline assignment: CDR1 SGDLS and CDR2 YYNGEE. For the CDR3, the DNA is TGTGCCAGCAGCGTAGCTACCAGTCTAGGAAACACCATATATTTT. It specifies CASSVATSLGNTIYF. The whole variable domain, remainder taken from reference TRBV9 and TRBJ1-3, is DSGVTQTPKHLITATGQRVTLRCSPRSGDLSVYWYQQSLDQGLQFLIQYYNGEERAKGNILERFSAQQFPDLHSELNLSSLELGDSALYFCASSVATSLGNTIYFGEGSWLTVV.

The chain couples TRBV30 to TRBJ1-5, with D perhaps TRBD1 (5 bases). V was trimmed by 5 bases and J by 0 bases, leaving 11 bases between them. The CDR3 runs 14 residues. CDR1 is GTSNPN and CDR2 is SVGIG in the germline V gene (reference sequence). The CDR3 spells CAWSQGDSNQPQHF. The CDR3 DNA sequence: TGTGCCTGGTCGCAAGGGGATAGCAATCAGCCCCAGCATTTT.

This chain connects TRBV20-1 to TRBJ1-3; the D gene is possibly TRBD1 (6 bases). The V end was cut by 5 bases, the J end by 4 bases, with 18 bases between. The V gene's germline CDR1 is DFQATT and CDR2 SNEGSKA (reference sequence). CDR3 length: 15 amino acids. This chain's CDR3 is CSASSGTSDGNTIYF. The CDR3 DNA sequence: TGCAGTGCTTCATCCGGGACATCGGACGGAAACACCATATATTTT.

Here the CDR3 reads CASSLGGASANTEAFF. As DNA, the CDR3 is TGTGCCAGCAGCTTGGGGGGAGCCTCAGCGAACACTGAAGCTTTCTTT. The rearrangement joins TRBV5-6 to TRBJ1-1; D call uncertain. The V end lost 0 bases, the J end lost 1 base, and 13 bases lay between the germline ends. The length of the CDR3 is 16 residues. CDR1 SGHDT and CDR2 YYEEEE come from the germline V gene.

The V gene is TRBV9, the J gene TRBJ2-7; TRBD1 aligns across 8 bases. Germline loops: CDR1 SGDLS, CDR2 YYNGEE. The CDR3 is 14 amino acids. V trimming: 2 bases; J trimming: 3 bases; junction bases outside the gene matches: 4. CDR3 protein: CASSVGQGVYEQYF. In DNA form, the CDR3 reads TGTGCCAGCAGCGTTGGACAGGGAGTCTACGAGCAGTACTTC.

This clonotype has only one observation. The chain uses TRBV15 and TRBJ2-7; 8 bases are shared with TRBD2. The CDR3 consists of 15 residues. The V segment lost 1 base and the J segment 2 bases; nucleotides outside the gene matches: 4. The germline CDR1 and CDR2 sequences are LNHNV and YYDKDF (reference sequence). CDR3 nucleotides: TGTGCCACCAGCAGAGGACAGACTAGCGCCTACGAGCAGTACTTC. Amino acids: CATSRGQTSAYEQYF.

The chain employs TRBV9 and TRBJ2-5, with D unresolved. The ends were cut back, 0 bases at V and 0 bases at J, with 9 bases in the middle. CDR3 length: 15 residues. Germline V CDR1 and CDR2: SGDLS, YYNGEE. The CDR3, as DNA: TGTGCCAGCAGCGTAGATGGCCCCCACCAAGAGACCCAGTACTTC. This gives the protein CASSVDGPHQETQYF. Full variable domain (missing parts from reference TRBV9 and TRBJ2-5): DSGVTQTPKHLITATGQRVTLRCSPRSGDLSVYWYQQSLDQGLQFLIQYYNGEERAKGNILERFSAQQFPDLHSELNLSSLELGDSALYFCASSVDGPHQETQYFGPGTRLLVL.

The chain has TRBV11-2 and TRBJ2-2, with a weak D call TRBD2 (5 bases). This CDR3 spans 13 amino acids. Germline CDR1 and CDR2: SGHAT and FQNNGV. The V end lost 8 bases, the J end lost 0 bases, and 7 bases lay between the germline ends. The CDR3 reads CASPSPNTGELFF. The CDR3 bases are TGTGCCAGCCCTAGCCCGAACACCGGGGAGCTGTTTTTT.

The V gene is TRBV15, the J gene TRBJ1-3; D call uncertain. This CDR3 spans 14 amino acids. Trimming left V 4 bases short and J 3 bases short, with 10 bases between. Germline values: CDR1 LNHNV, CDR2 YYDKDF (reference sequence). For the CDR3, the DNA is TGTGCCACCAGCATTGGCTTAGGTGGAAACACCATATATTTT. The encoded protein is CATSIGLGGNTIYF. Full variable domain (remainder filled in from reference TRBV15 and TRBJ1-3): DAMVIQNPRYQVTQFGKPVTLSCSQTLNHNVMYWYQQKSSQAPKLLFHYYDKDFNNEADTPDNFQSRRPNTSFCFLDIRSPGLGDTAMYLCATSIGLGGNTIYFGEGSWLTVV.

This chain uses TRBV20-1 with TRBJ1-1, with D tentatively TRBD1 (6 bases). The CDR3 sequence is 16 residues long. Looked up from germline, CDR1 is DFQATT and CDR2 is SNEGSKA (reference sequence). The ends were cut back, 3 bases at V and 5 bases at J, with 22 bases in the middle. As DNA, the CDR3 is TGCAGTGCTAGGGACCCTAACAGGGCCGGTGGAACTGAAGCTTTCTTT. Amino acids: CSARDPNRAGGTEAFF.